The 27 T cell receptor beta chains reported below all come from one sample, sequenced in a study of chemoradiotherapy in HPV16-positive cancers. Using immunoSEQ multiplex PCR, the repertoire was profiled, and TCRdb retains in-frame clones only, with some absent. The sample records approximately 13,000 clones, 65% to 85% being singletons. This material was obtained from a patient who underwent chemoradiotherapy. The receptors here all came from a human donor with HPV-associated anogenital cancer.

A few counts support this clone. This chain links TRBV2 with TRBJ1-5; no clear D gene. Deletions cut 5 bases from V and 3 bases from J, with 14 bases between. The CDR3 runs to 15 residues. Germline V gene data show CDR1 as SNHLY and CDR2 as FYNNEI. The CDR3: CASSLTGRNNQPQHF. CDR3 nucleotides: TGTGCCAGCAGTCTAACCGGACGGAACAATCAGCCCCAGCATTTT.

The CDR3 is CASSLGGTGGAEAFF. The CDR3 nucleotides are TGTGCCAGCAGCTTGGGGGGGACCGGTGGGGCTGAAGCTTTCTTT. V and J are TRBV5-4 and TRBJ1-1; a weak D match, TRBD1 (5 bases). The V gene lost 0 bases and the J gene lost 6 bases, with 15 bases spanning the gap. Germline loops: CDR1 SGHNT, CDR2 YYREEE (reference sequence). The CDR3 runs 15 residues.

This rearrangement joins TRBV30 to TRBJ2-3; the match to TRBD2 covers 8 bases. With V trimmed by 2 bases and J by 0 bases, 7 bases remained unmatched. The CDR3 covers 16 residues. Per the germline V gene, CDR1 is GTSNPN and CDR2 is SVGIG (reference sequence). CDR3 sequence: CAWSPLAGLSTDTQYF. In nucleotides, the CDR3 is TGTGCCTGGAGTCCTCTAGCGGGCCTTAGCACAGATACGCAGTATTTT.

This clone has more than one count but fewer than ten. The DNA of the CDR3 is TGTGCCAGCAGCTTTTTAGCCGGGCAGTACTTC. The encoded protein is CASSFLAGQYF. This chain links TRBV11-2 with TRBJ2-7; the D is unclear. Deletions cut 3 bases from V and 9 bases from J, with 9 bases between. Germline V gives CDR1 SGHAT, CDR2 FQNNGV. This CDR3 spans 11 amino acids.

In DNA, the CDR3 is TGTGCCAGCAGCTTGGGAGGGCCGGGGGAGCTGTTTTTT. As protein: CASSLGGPGELFF. The V gene is TRBV11-2, the J gene TRBJ2-2, with 7 nucleotides matching TRBD2. The CDR3 runs 13 residues. V lost 3 bases, J lost 8 bases, and 3 bases stayed unmatched. Germline V gives CDR1 SGHAT, CDR2 FQNNGV.

The chain joins TRBV5-4 to TRBJ2-5, with 8 nucleotides matching TRBD1. V trimming: 5 bases; J trimming: 4 bases; junction bases outside the gene matches: 4. This CDR3 comprises 13 residues. Germline V gene sequence: CDR1 SGHNT, CDR2 YYREEE (reference sequence). The DNA for the CDR3 is TGTGCCAGCAGTTTTGACAGGGGAGAGACCCAGTACTTC. Translated: CASSFDRGETQYF.

The table lists this clone with a few counts. The rearrangement joins TRBV9 to TRBJ1-1; D is possibly TRBD1 (5 bases). The CDR3 sequence is 13 residues long. CDR1 is SGDLS and CDR2 is YYNGEE in the germline V gene. Trimming cost V 6 bases and J 2 bases, with 11 bases left between them. The CDR3 bases are TGTGCCAGCAACGGGGGAGGTAACACTGAAGCTTTCTTT. It encodes CASNGGGNTEAFF.

The chain recombines TRBV6-5 with TRBJ2-5; tentative D call: TRBD2 (5 bases). The germline CDR1 and CDR2 sequences are MNHEY and SVGAGI. Trimming pared 2 bases from V and 5 bases from J, leaving 15 bases between. The CDR3 totals 15 residues. CDR3 nucleotides: TGTGCCAGCAGTTACACGACGGTCCCGGGGGAGACCCAGTACTTC. Translated, it gives CASSYTTVPGETQYF.

The chain combines TRBV4-2 with TRBJ2-7, with TRBD2 matching 7 bases. Germline CDR1 and CDR2: LGHNA and YNFKEQ. Trimming at V came to 3 bases and at J to 5 bases, leaving 13 bases not matched to a gene. This CDR3 is 16 amino acids long. The CDR3, as DNA: TGTGCCAGCAGCCAGGGGGGGGGAATGGCAGTGAACGAGCAGTACTTC. It yields the protein CASSQGGGMAVNEQYF.

This clone was detected only a few times. In DNA, the CDR3 is TGTGCCAGCAGCCCTGTAATTAGCGGGATCCAAGAGACCCAGTACTTC. It is translated as CASSPVISGIQETQYF. The rearrangement uses TRBV4-2 and TRBJ2-5; the match to TRBD2 covers 8 bases. CDR3 length equals 16 residues. V was clipped by 4 bases and J by 1 base; unmatched bases: 8. CDR1 is LGHNA, CDR2 YNFKEQ, per germline.

J is TRBJ2-2 and V is TRBV7-3; D ambiguous. The germline V gene encodes CDR1 SGHTA and CDR2 FQGTGA. The CDR3 extends over 13 amino acids. The V and J ends lost 4 bases and 8 bases respectively, with 11 bases between them. The CDR3 DNA reads as TGTGCCAGCAGCTCGAACGCAGCGGGGGAGCTGTTTTTT. Protein: CASSSNAAGELFF.

The chain is built from TRBV7-9 and TRBJ2-7, with D unclear. The CDR3 runs 13 residues. The germline V gene encodes CDR1 SEHNR and CDR2 FQNEAQ (reference sequence). V lost 5 bases and J 0 bases, leaving 8 bases between the germline ends. The DNA of the CDR3 is TGTGCCAGCAGCCCGGAGAGCTCCTACGAGCAGTACTTC. This gives the protein CASSPESSYEQYF. Combining the CDR3 with reference TRBV7-9 and TRBJ2-7 gives the whole variable domain DTGVSQNPRHKITKRGQNVTFRCDPISEHNRLYWYRQTLGQGPEFLTYFQNEAQLEKSRLLSDRFSAERPKGSFSTLEIQRTEQGDSAMYLCASSPESSYEQYFGPGTRLTVT.

The chain employs TRBV18 and TRBJ1-1; the D gene is possibly TRBD1 (5 bases). V lost 1 base to trimming and J lost 0 bases, with 12 bases between them. The CDR3 has 16 amino acids. The V gene's germline CDR1 is KGHSH and CDR2 LQKENI. CDR3 protein: CASSPQGPELNTEAFF. Written as DNA, the CDR3 is TGTGCCAGCTCACCACAGGGGCCCGAGTTGAACACTGAAGCTTTCTTT.

V gene TRBV11-2 combines with J gene TRBJ2-3; TRBD2 matches 8 bases. The CDR3 covers 16 residues. The germline gives CDR1 SGHAT, CDR2 FQNNGV. V gave up 5 bases and J gave up 2 bases; unmatched junction bases: 9. The CDR3 region has the DNA TGTGCCAGCAGCCTCTCGGGTAGCGGGGACACAGATACGCAGTATTTT. As protein: CASSLSGSGDTDTQYF.

The chain combines TRBV7-3 with TRBJ2-1; 10 nucleotides align to TRBD1. CDR1 and CDR2 (germline): SGHTA, FQGTGA. J gave up 2 bases and V 5 bases, and 3 bases lay outside the gene matches. This CDR3 is 15 amino acids long. The CDR3 DNA follows: TGTGCCAGCAGCCTGACAGGGGGCACCTACAATGAGCAGTTCTTC. It is translated as CASSLTGGTYNEQFF.

The V call is TRBV4-3, the J call TRBJ2-2; 10 nucleotides line up with TRBD2. Looked up from germline, CDR1 is LGHNA and CDR2 is YSLEER. V trimming: 2 bases; J trimming: 7 bases; junction bases outside the gene matches: 4. CDR3 length: 15 residues. CDR3 residues: CASSQSGRALGELFF. CDR3 DNA: TGCGCCAGCAGCCAAAGCGGGAGGGCCCTCGGGGAGCTGTTTTTT.

CDR3 DNA sequence: TGTGCCAGCAGCTTGGGACAGAGCCAAGAGACCCAGTACTTC. The encoded protein is CASSLGQSQETQYF. V is TRBV5-4 and J is TRBJ2-5; tentatively, D is TRBD1 (5 bases). Germline V CDR1 and CDR2: SGHNT, YYREEE (reference sequence). The CDR3 consists of 14 residues. The V end was cut by 0 bases, the J end by 1 base, with 7 bases between.

The V call is TRBV5-4, the J call TRBJ2-3, with 13 bases fitting TRBD2. V lost 4 bases, J lost 6 bases, and 5 bases stayed unmatched. This CDR3 has 15 residues. The germline gives CDR1 SGHNT, CDR2 YYREEE (reference sequence). This chain's CDR3 is CASSRTSGSFDTQYF. As DNA, the CDR3 is TGTGCCAGCAGCCGGACTAGCGGGAGCTTTGATACGCAGTATTTT.

The J gene is TRBJ2-3, the V gene TRBV5-1; 13 bases match TRBD2. V trimming: 3 bases; J trimming: 4 bases; junction bases outside the gene matches: 8. Germline CDR1 reads SGHRS; CDR2 reads YFSETQ. The CDR3 sequence is 17 residues long. This CDR3 reads CASSSGSLAGGPDTQYF. The DNA of the CDR3 is TGCGCCAGCAGCTCCGGCTCACTAGCGGGAGGGCCAGATACGCAGTATTTT.

The chain employs TRBV28 and TRBJ2-7; possible D gene TRBD1, 6 bases. V shed 6 bases and J shed 2 bases, with 14 bases lying between them. This CDR3 has 14 residues. CDR1 and CDR2 (germline): MDHEN, SYDVKM. For the CDR3, the DNA is TGTGCCAGCAGCGCGCCCGGGACACCCTACGAGCAGTACTTC. Translated: CASSAPGTPYEQYF.

CDR3 DNA sequence: TGTGCCAGCAGCCTGCTGACAGGGGGCGCAGGGTCTAATGAAAAACTGTTTTTT. This gives the protein CASSLLTGGAGSNEKLFF. V gene TRBV5-6 combines with J gene TRBJ1-4, with 10 bases lining up with TRBD1. This CDR3 region has 18 residues. The germline CDR1 and CDR2 sequences are SGHDT and YYEEEE. J lost 3 bases, V lost 4 bases, and 12 bases had no gene match. The whole variable domain, remainder taken from reference TRBV5-6 and TRBJ1-4, is DAGVTQSPTHLIKTRGQQVTLRCSPKSGHDTVSWYQQALGQGPQFIFQYYEEEERQRGNFPDRFSGHQFPNYSSELNVNALLLGDSALYLCASSLLTGGAGSNEKLFFGSGTQLSVL.

The table lists this clone with a few counts. The chain has TRBV7-2 and TRBJ2-2, with 7 bases identical to TRBD1. CDR1 SGHTA and CDR2 FQGNSA come from the germline V gene. V dropped 5 bases and J dropped 6; count of bases not matched to a gene: 6. This CDR3 has 14 residues. The CDR3 bases are TGTGCCAGCAGCCTCGACAGGGTCTCCGGGGAGCTGTTTTTT. Translating it yields CASSLDRVSGELFF.

V is TRBV13 and J is TRBJ1-1, with a weak D call TRBD1 (6 bases). The CDR3 extends over 14 amino acids. In germline, CDR1 is PRHDT, CDR2 FYEKMQ (reference sequence). V lost 3 bases to trimming and J lost 4 bases, with 12 bases between them. The CDR3 protein is CASSFGGLSTEAFF. For the CDR3, the DNA is TGTGCCAGCAGCTTCGGGGGGCTTAGCACTGAAGCTTTCTTT.

V gene TRBV10-3 combines with J gene TRBJ1-2; 7 nucleotides line up with TRBD1. Per germline, CDR1 ENHRY and CDR2 SYGVKD. Trimming cost V 0 bases and J 4 bases; bases outside gene matches: 8. This CDR3 region has 16 residues. The CDR3: CAISESVTGNIYGYTF. CDR3 DNA: TGTGCCATCAGTGAGTCTGTGACAGGGAATATCTATGGCTACACCTTC.

The chain's CDR3 is CASSLIGLGPNGAYEQYF. In nucleotides, the CDR3 is TGTGCCAGCAGCTTAATAGGGTTAGGGCCCAATGGGGCCTACGAGCAGTACTTC. The chain has TRBV7-9 and TRBJ2-7; D not certain. Germline CDR1 SEHNR, CDR2 FQNEAQ (reference sequence). The V and J ends lost 2 bases and 2 bases respectively, with 22 bases between them. This CDR3 region has 18 residues. The full variable domain, its missing parts supplied by reference TRBV7-9 and TRBJ2-7, is DTGVSQNPRHKITKRGQNVTFRCDPISEHNRLYWYRQTLGQGPEFLTYFQNEAQLEKSRLLSDRFSAERPKGSFSTLEIQRTEQGDSAMYLCASSLIGLGPNGAYEQYFGPGTRLTVT.

CDR3 residues: CASSQDRGSQPQHF. The DNA for the CDR3 is TGTGCCAGCTCACAAGACAGGGGAAGTCAGCCCCAGCATTTT. The chain links TRBV18 to TRBJ1-5; 8 bases map to TRBD1. CDR3 length: 14 amino acids. The germline gives CDR1 KGHSH, CDR2 LQKENI. The ends lost 4 bases at V and 6 bases at J; junction bases unmatched: 5.

Written as DNA, the CDR3 is TGTGCCAGCAGCCACCGGACTAGCGATACTACAGATACGCAGTATTTT. This codes for CASSHRTSDTTDTQYF. The V call is TRBV14, the J call TRBJ2-3; 9 bases are a match to TRBD2. Germline CDR1 and CDR2: SGHDN and FVKESK. The CDR3 contains 16 residues. Germline trimming cut 3 bases from V and 3 bases from J; bases unmatched to any gene: 7. Variable domain in full (rest from reference TRBV14 and TRBJ2-3): EAGVTQFPSHSVIEKGQTVTLRCDPISGHDNLYWYRRVMGKEIKFLLHFVKESKQDESGMPNNRFLAERTGGTYSTLKVQPAELEDSGVYFCASSHRTSDTTDTQYFGPGTRLTVL.